These 6 T cell receptor beta chains originate from one sample sequenced in a study of PD-1 blockade in classical Hodgkin lymphoma. TCRdb's copy holds only in-frame clones and misses some; the assay was immunoSEQ multiplex PCR. The sample yields about 30,000 clones, 88% seen once. Time point indicated: newly diagnosed, previously untreated cHL patient sample. Thawed PBMCs were the source of CD4+ T cells, purified by magnetic negative selection. Sequenced sample: CD4+ T cells from blood. Receptor source: a human donor with classical Hodgkin lymphoma.

The chain uses TRBV27 and TRBJ2-5; tentatively, D is TRBD1 or TRBD2 (7 bases each). CDR1 and CDR2 (germline): MNHEY, SMNVEV (reference sequence). The germline V and J ends were trimmed by 6 bases and 4 bases, with 18 bases remaining between them. There are 15 residues in the CDR3. CDR3 nucleotide sequence: TGTGCCAGCAGACCAGGGGGAGGGCCTCGAGAGACCCAGTACTTC. This gives the protein CASRPGGGPRETQYF.

A single count supports this clone. The genes are TRBV6-1 and TRBJ2-7; unclear D gene. The CDR3 totals 13 residues. Trimming stripped 1 base from V and 11 bases from J, with 15 bases between. Per germline, CDR1 MNHNS and CDR2 SASEGT. CDR3 DNA sequence: TGTGCCAGCAGTGAAGAGGCCCCCGTGGTTGAGTACTTC. It yields the protein CASSEEAPVVEYF.

J is TRBJ2-2 and V is TRBV9; TRBD2 aligns across 9 bases. Germline CDR1 is SGDLS and CDR2 is YYNGEE. The CDR3 length is 15 residues. J was trimmed by 7 bases and V by 4 bases; bases with no gene match: 8. The CDR3 reads CASSFSGSGNGELFF. CDR3 bases: TGTGCCAGCAGCTTTAGCGGGAGCGGAAACGGGGAGCTGTTTTTT.

Only one count was recorded for this clone. This chain links TRBV5-6 with TRBJ2-5, with D tentatively TRBD1 or TRBD2 (5 bases each). V dropped 2 bases and J dropped 1 base, with 9 bases sitting between them. The CDR3 is made up of 14 amino acids. Germline loops: CDR1 SGHDT, CDR2 YYEEEE. In nucleotides, the CDR3 is TGTGCCAGCAGCTTAGGGACGGTCCAAGAGACCCAGTACTTC. Translated, it gives CASSLGTVQETQYF.

The gene calls are TRBV27 and TRBJ2-1, with TRBD2 matching over 8 bases. This CDR3 region has 15 residues. With V trimmed by 2 bases and J by 0 bases, 0 bases remained unmatched. Germline CDR1 reads MNHEY; CDR2 reads SMNVEV (reference sequence). CDR3 in DNA: TGTGCCAGCAGTTTAAGCGGGAGCTCCTACAATGAGCAGTTCTTC. It yields the protein CASSLSGSSYNEQFF.

The V and J genes are TRBV5-6 and TRBJ1-3, with 8 nucleotides matching TRBD1. The CDR3 sequence is 16 residues long. The trim removed 6 bases at V and 0 bases at J, leaving 8 bases unmatched. Germline-derived CDR1 and CDR2 are SGHDT and YYEEEE. As DNA, the CDR3 is TGTGCCAGCACCCTGACAGGGGCCCGCTCTGGAAACACCATATATTTT. This sequence encodes CASTLTGARSGNTIYF.